These T cell receptor beta chains were read from a single sample in a study of cytomegalovirus exposure and HLA in healthy donors. Profiling relied on immunoSEQ multiplex PCR, and the TCRdb table lists in-frame clones only, not all of them. This sample has roughly 180,000 clones, with roughly 74% found just once. The sequenced sample was PBMCs. The source is a woman in her thirties or forties in good health and CMV-seropositive. Both conserved end residues are part of each CDR3. Fields, in order: D gene, V gene, J gene, clone size, CDR3 length, CDR3 protein, CDR3 DNA. D genes are given only for firm matches. Part of the rows lack a size; the others show once, few, many or a class for expanded clones.

D: NA; V: TRBV19; J: TRBJ2-7; size: few; length: 13; CDR3: CASSIGSSYEQYF; DNA: TGTGCCAGTAGTATAGGGAGCTCCTACGAGCAGTACTTC
D: TRBD1; V: TRBV7-9; J: TRBJ2-6; size: few; length: 17; CDR3: CASSHPTGGGGANVLTF; DNA: TGTGCCAGCAGCCACCCTACAGGGGGCGGTGGGGCCAACGTCCTGACTTTC
D: TRBD2; V: TRBV25-1; J: TRBJ2-2; size: NA; length: 18; CDR3: CASAPRGTSGRVTGELFF; DNA: TGTGCCAGCGCCCCCCGGGGGACTAGCGGGAGGGTCACCGGGGAGCTGTTTTTT
D: TRBD1; V: TRBV18; J: TRBJ2-3; size: few; length: 16; CDR3: CASSPLRGTGTDTQYF; DNA: TGTGCCAGCTCACCACTTAGGGGGACAGGGACAGATACGCAGTATTTT
D: NA; V: TRBV6-5; J: TRBJ2-4; size: once; length: 15; CDR3: CASTLGGAGRNIQYF; DNA: TGTGCCAGCACCTTAGGGGGAGCAGGTCGAAACATTCAGTACTTC
D: TRBD1; V: TRBV7-2; J: TRBJ1-5; size: NA; length: 14; CDR3: CASSQTGDNQPQHF; DNA: TGTGCCAGCAGCCAGACAGGGGACAATCAGCCCCAGCATTTT
D: TRBD1; V: TRBV28; J: TRBJ1-2; size: NA; length: 12; CDR3: CASSPRTGGYTF; DNA: TGTGCCAGCAGTCCTCGGACAGGGGGCTACACCTTC
D: NA; V: TRBV7-9; J: TRBJ2-5; size: NA; length: 14; CDR3: CASSSTGSRETQYF; DNA: TGTGCCAGCAGCTCAACAGGGTCGCGAGAGACCCAGTACTTC
D: NA; V: TRBV6-1; J: TRBJ1-1; size: NA; length: 13; CDR3: CASREGTNTEAFF; DNA: TGTGCCAGCAGGGAGGGAACGAACACTGAAGCTTTCTTT
D: TRBD1; V: TRBV6-5; J: TRBJ1-4; size: NA; length: 14; CDR3: CASSPDRRNEKLFF; DNA: TGTGCCAGCAGCCCGGACAGGCGCAATGAAAAACTGTTTTTT
D: NA; V: TRBV19; J: TRBJ1-5; size: NA; length: 15; CDR3: CASTPGGQSNQPQHF; DNA: TGTGCCAGTACCCCGGGGGGGCAAAGCAATCAGCCCCAGCATTTT
D: NA; V: TRBV18; J: TRBJ1-5; size: NA; length: 17; CDR3: CASSPQRVGGEAQPQHF; DNA: TGTGCCAGCTCACCACAAAGAGTTGGAGGGGAGGCTCAGCCCCAGCATTTT
D: TRBD1; V: TRBV6-1; J: TRBJ2-7; size: NA; length: 13; CDR3: CASSEDRMREQYF; DNA: TGTGCCAGCAGCGAGGACAGGATGAGGGAGCAGTACTTC
D: TRBD2; V: TRBV15; J: TRBJ2-7; size: NA; length: 16; CDR3: CATSRAGGRALYEQYF; DNA: TGTGCCACCAGCAGAGCGGGCGGGAGGGCCCTCTACGAGCAGTACTTC
D: NA; V: TRBV7-3; J: TRBJ2-7; size: NA; length: 15; CDR3: CASSSGVSPGDEQYF; DNA: TGTGCCAGCAGCTCCGGCGTTAGTCCAGGGGACGAGCAGTACTTC
D: NA; V: TRBV19; J: TRBJ1-5; size: NA; length: 14; CDR3: CASSRQSRNQPQHF; DNA: TGTGCCAGTAGTCGACAGTCTCGCAATCAGCCCCAGCATTTT
D: TRBD2; V: TRBV6-1; J: TRBJ2-5; size: once; length: 14; CDR3: CASRGALGGETQYF; DNA: TGTGCCAGCAGGGGAGCCCTGGGAGGGGAGACCCAGTACTTC
D: NA; V: TRBV4-1; J: TRBJ2-3; size: NA; length: 15; CDR3: CASSQAGYGTDTQYF; DNA: TGCGCCAGCAGCCAAGCGGGATACGGCACAGATACGCAGTATTTT
D: NA; V: TRBV19; J: TRBJ2-2; size: once; length: 13; CDR3: CASTRVGTGELFF; DNA: TGTGCCAGTACACGGGTCGGCACCGGGGAGCTGTTTTTT
D: NA; V: TRBV7-7; J: TRBJ2-5; size: NA; length: 12; CDR3: CASSLDKGTQYF; DNA: TGTGCTAGCAGCTTGGACAAGGGAACCCAGTACTTC
D: TRBD1; V: TRBV7-3; J: TRBJ1-3; size: NA; length: 18; CDR3: CASSQGAGGPTSGNTIYF; DNA: TGTGCCAGCAGCCAGGGGGCAGGGGGACCTACCTCTGGAAACACCATATATTTT
D: TRBD1; V: TRBV18; J: TRBJ1-4; size: NA; length: 13; CDR3: CASSPGTASPNVF; DNA: TGTGCCAGCTCACCCGGGACAGCCTCCCCAAACGTTTTT
D: NA; V: TRBV6-5; J: TRBJ2-7; size: NA; length: 14; CDR3: CASSYSADSGEQYF; DNA: TGTGCCAGCAGTTACTCTGCGGACAGCGGCGAGCAGTACTTC
D: NA; V: TRBV7-2; J: TRBJ2-2; size: NA; length: 14; CDR3: CASSPGQNTGELFF; DNA: TGTGCCAGCAGCCCCGGACAGAACACCGGGGAGCTGTTTTTT
D: TRBD1; V: TRBV7-3; J: TRBJ1-2; size: once; length: 16; CDR3: CASSLQGNQGHYGYTF; DNA: TGTGCCAGCAGCCTACAGGGGAACCAGGGGCACTATGGCTACACCTTC
D: TRBD1; V: TRBV25-1; J: TRBJ1-4; size: few; length: 15; CDR3: CASSEWGQANEKLFF; DNA: TGTGCCAGCAGTGAATGGGGACAGGCTAATGAAAAACTGTTTTTT
D: NA; V: TRBV5-1; J: TRBJ2-1; size: NA; length: 15; CDR3: CASSSAIIAYNEQFF; DNA: TGCGCCAGCAGCTCAGCGATAATAGCCTACAATGAGCAGTTCTTC
D: NA; V: TRBV11-2; J: TRBJ2-3; size: NA; length: 13; CDR3: CASSSVLVDTQYF; DNA: TGTGCCAGCAGCTCCGTACTTGTTGATACGCAGTATTTT
D: NA; V: TRBV18; J: TRBJ2-7; size: NA; length: 13; CDR3: CASSPGAGREQYF; DNA: TGTGCCAGCTCACCTGGGGCAGGGCGGGAGCAGTACTTC
D: NA; V: TRBV5-1; J: TRBJ1-4; size: NA; length: 15; CDR3: CASSLSSQKNEKLFF; DNA: TGCGCCAGCAGCTTGTCTAGTCAGAAAAATGAAAAACTGTTTTTT
D: TRBD1; V: TRBV28; J: TRBJ1-2; size: NA; length: 15; CDR3: CASSTGTGRVYGYTF; DNA: TGTGCCAGCAGTACCGGGACAGGGAGAGTCTATGGCTACACCTTC
D: NA; V: TRBV13; J: TRBJ2-7; size: once; length: 16; CDR3: CASSSYNSRAGEEQYF; DNA: TGTGCCAGCAGCTCCTACAACTCAAGGGCAGGGGAAGAGCAGTACTTC
D: TRBD2; V: TRBV11-3; J: TRBJ2-1; size: NA; length: 15; CDR3: CASSSGLAGRHEQFF; DNA: TGTGCCAGCAGCTCGGGACTAGCGGGAAGGCATGAGCAGTTCTTC
D: NA; V: TRBV28; J: TRBJ2-7; size: NA; length: 13; CDR3: CASSLERTYEQYF; DNA: TGTGCCAGCAGTTTGGAGAGGACCTACGAGCAGTACTTC
D: TRBD1; V: TRBV11-2; J: TRBJ1-6; size: NA; length: 14; CDR3: CASGQGARNSPLHF; DNA: TGTGCCAGTGGACAGGGGGCTAGGAATTCACCCCTCCACTTT
D: TRBD1; V: TRBV5-4; J: TRBJ2-3; size: NA; length: 11; CDR3: CASRGDRAQYF; DNA: TGTGCCAGCCGAGGGGACAGGGCGCAGTATTTT
D: NA; V: TRBV4-2; J: TRBJ2-7; size: NA; length: 14; CDR3: CASSQRDSVKEQYF; DNA: TGTGCCAGCAGCCAACGGGACTCCGTTAAAGAGCAGTACTTC
D: NA; V: TRBV27; J: TRBJ1-5; size: NA; length: 14; CDR3: CASSLSAGLQPQHF; DNA: TGTGCCAGCAGTTTATCGGCAGGGTTGCAGCCCCAGCATTTT
D: TRBD1; V: TRBV19; J: TRBJ1-2; size: NA; length: 15; CDR3: CASSSLGTGFGGYTF; DNA: TGTGCCAGTAGTTCGCTCGGGACAGGGTTTGGTGGCTACACCTTC
D: TRBD2; V: TRBV9; J: TRBJ2-7; size: NA; length: 15; CDR3: CASSSGLAGSYEQYF; DNA: TGTGCCAGCAGCTCCGGACTAGCAGGTTCCTACGAGCAGTACTTC
D: TRBD2; V: TRBV14; J: TRBJ2-4; size: NA; length: 19; CDR3: CASSQEGGTSGSSGDIRYF; DNA: TGTGCCAGCAGCCAAGAGGGGGGAACGAGCGGGAGTTCCGGGGACATTCGGTACTTC
D: NA; V: TRBV28; J: TRBJ1-3; size: NA; length: 14; CDR3: CASSFRGNGNTIYF; DNA: TGTGCCAGCAGTTTTCGGGGGAATGGAAACACCATATATTTT
D: NA; V: TRBV19; J: TRBJ2-1; size: NA; length: 15; CDR3: CASSILDSPYNEQFF; DNA: TGTGCCAGTAGTATCCTGGACAGCCCTTACAATGAGCAGTTCTTC
D: NA; V: TRBV10-3; J: TRBJ2-1; size: NA; length: 19; CDR3: CAIRRGGASGESSYNEQFF; DNA: TGTGCCATCAGGCGAGGGGGGGCTAGTGGAGAGTCGTCCTACAATGAGCAGTTCTTC
D: TRBD2; V: TRBV6-4; J: TRBJ2-7; size: once; length: 17; CDR3: CASTILEGREKVYEQYF; DNA: TGTGCCAGCACCATCCTTGAGGGGCGGGAGAAAGTCTACGAGCAGTACTTC
D: TRBD2; V: TRBV28; J: TRBJ2-5; size: NA; length: 17; CDR3: CASNSGGSGRVQETQYF; DNA: TGTGCCAGCAACTCGGGGGGATCCGGCAGGGTCCAAGAGACCCAGTACTTC
D: TRBD1; V: TRBV10-2; J: TRBJ1-1; size: NA; length: 16; CDR3: CASKGGTGQTNTEAFF; DNA: TGCGCCAGCAAGGGTGGAACGGGACAGACGAACACTGAAGCTTTCTTT
D: NA; V: TRBV5-6; J: TRBJ2-3; size: NA; length: 12; CDR3: CASSFLSDTQYF; DNA: TGTGCCAGCAGCTTCTTATCAGATACGCAGTATTTT
D: NA; V: TRBV10-3; J: TRBJ2-7; size: NA; length: 13; CDR3: CAISDPQGYEQYF; DNA: TGTGCCATCAGTGATCCACAGGGTTACGAGCAGTACTTC
D: NA; V: TRBV14; J: TRBJ1-2; size: few; length: 15; CDR3: CASSQVGISERGYTF; DNA: TGTGCCAGCAGCCAAGTTGGTATATCGGAGAGGGGCTACACCTTC
D: TRBD2; V: TRBV5-4; J: TRBJ2-5; size: NA; length: 17; CDR3: CASSLANLGRAGETQYF; DNA: TGTGCCAGCAGCTTGGCCAATCTTGGGAGGGCAGGGGAGACCCAGTACTTC
D: NA; V: TRBV19; J: TRBJ2-7; size: NA; length: 14; CDR3: CASSIEEGSYEQYF; DNA: TGTGCCAGTAGTATAGAGGAGGGTTCCTACGAGCAGTACTTC
D: TRBD2; V: TRBV2; J: TRBJ2-5; size: few; length: 16; CDR3: CASSEALLGLGETQYF; DNA: TGTGCCAGCAGTGAAGCGCTTCTGGGACTAGGAGAGACCCAGTACTTC
D: TRBD1; V: TRBV7-9; J: TRBJ1-1; size: few; length: 14; CDR3: CASSDRGGGTEAFF; DNA: TGTGCCAGCAGCGACAGGGGCGGGGGCACTGAAGCTTTCTTT
D: NA; V: TRBV18; J: TRBJ1-5; size: NA; length: 16; CDR3: CASSPSTGRVNQPQHF; DNA: TGTGCCAGCTCACCCTCAACGGGAAGAGTCAATCAGCCCCAGCATTTT